Following are 8 T cell receptor beta chains from one sample sequenced in a study of neurological immune-mediated disorders. TCRdb re-called the 5' RACE reads with MiXCR, one entry per CDR3 protein. The top ten clones hold over 15% of a sample with fewer than 85,000 distinct CDR3 sequences, 17% of them seen once. Material for sequencing was PBMCs. Receptors originate from a woman aged 40 to 50 in good health.

This chain joins TRBV20-1 and TRBJ1-1, with D possibly TRBD1 on 6 matching bases. This CDR3 has 14 amino acids. In germline, CDR1 is DFQATT, CDR2 SNEGSKA (reference sequence). Trimming pared 1 base from V and 1 base from J, leaving 10 bases between. The CDR3 sequence: CSARVSGANTEAFF. Written as DNA, the CDR3 is TGCAGTGCTAGAGTTTCAGGGGCGAACACTGAAGCTTTCTTT.

This clonotype was recorded many times. The chain combines TRBV6-2 or TRBV6-3 with TRBJ2-5; 9 bases match TRBD1. Germline trimming cut 8 bases from V and 0 bases from J; bases unmatched to any gene: 10. CDR3 length: 16 residues. Germline loops: CDR1 MNHEY, CDR2 SVGEGT. CDR3 loop: CASARGTGLYQETQYF. Here the CDR3 DNA reads TGTGCCAGCGCGAGAGGGACAGGGCTGTACCAAGAGACCCAGTACTTC.

This clonotype was seen many times. The genes are TRBV6-4 and TRBJ2-7; D is possibly TRBD1 or TRBD2 (5 bases each). CDR1 MRHNA and CDR2 SNTAGT come from the germline V gene. V was pared by 6 bases and J by 0 bases, with 12 bases between. The CDR3 totals 14 residues. Written as DNA, the CDR3 is TGTGCCAGCAGCCCGGGACCCAGCTCCTACGAGCAGTACTTC. It translates to CASSPGPSSYEQYF.

Note on this clonotype: No DNA is shown, since the ends of the CDR3 on it are uncertain; the CDR3 is the one TCRdb lists. The V and J genes are TRBV5-6 and TRBJ1-2. CDR1 SGHDT and CDR2 YYEEEE come from the germline V gene. The CDR3 is 21 amino acids long, termini counted. Here the CDR3 reads CASSFYICSARDFRRNYGYTF.

The chain recombines TRBV21-1 with TRBJ2-1. TRBV21-1 is classified as a pseudogene. The CDR3 is 15 residues long. The CDR3 here is CASSHVRFPYNEQFF. CDR3 in DNA: TGTGCCAGCAGCCACGTTAGATTCCCTTACAATGAGCAGTTCTTC.

The CDR3 reads CSAREGPGQGGTGELFF. The DNA of the CDR3 is TGCAGTGCTAGAGAAGGGCCCGGACAGGGGGGCACCGGGGAGCTGTTTTTT. The chain carries TRBV20-1 and TRBJ2-2; 10 bases are shared with TRBD1. CDR3 length: 17 residues. Germline assignment: CDR1 DFQATT and CDR2 SNEGSKA (reference sequence). Losses at the gene ends were 0 bases for V and 4 bases for J; bases not matched to a gene: 8.

This clonotype was seen ten or more times. The V and J genes are TRBV9 and TRBJ1-2; TRBD1 matches 9 bases. This CDR3 spans 17 amino acids. Germline loops: CDR1 SGDLS, CDR2 YYNGEE. After removal of 3 bases from V and 7 bases from J, the junction contained 16 bases not matched to a gene. DNA for the CDR3: TGTGCCAGCAGCGACCCCACTACGACAGGGGGTACCATTGGCTACACCTTC. This encodes CASSDPTTTGGTIGYTF.

This rearrangement joins TRBV12-3 or TRBV12-4 to TRBJ2-7; the match to TRBD2 covers 11 bases. There are 14 residues in the CDR3. J was trimmed by 2 bases and V by 6 bases; bases with no gene match: 3. The CDR3, as DNA: TGTGCCAGCAGCCCTAGCGGGGGGACCTACGAGCAGTACTTC. Translating gives CASSPSGGTYEQYF.